This entry lists 2 T cell receptor beta chains sequenced from one sample in a study of T cell responses to AZD1222 COVID-19 vaccine. Sequenced by immunoSEQ multiplex PCR; TCRdb stores in-frame clones only, minus some. The sample records around 140,000 clones, 93% being singletons. Material: peripheral blood, obtained on day 0 of AZD1222 vaccination. Receptors were obtained from an adult in good health.

The CDR3 protein is CASSVKAGGTEAFF. CDR3 DNA: TGTGCCAGCTCTGTCAAGGCAGGGGGCACTGAAGCTTTCTTT. The genes are TRBV18 and TRBJ1-1; TRBD1 aligns across 7 bases. The CDR3 is made up of 14 amino acids. V gave up 6 bases and J gave up 4 bases; unmatched junction bases: 8. Germline V gives CDR1 KGHSH, CDR2 LQKENI.

This chain uses TRBV4-1 with TRBJ1-1, with D maybe TRBD1 (5 bases). CDR1 MGHRA and CDR2 YSYEKL come from the germline V gene. Deletions cut 1 base from V and 1 base from J, with 10 bases between. CDR3 length: 15 amino acids. CDR3 in DNA: TGCGCCAGCAGCCAAGTGGCAGGGTCGAACACTGAAGCTTTCTTT. Translation gives CASSQVAGSNTEAFF.